One and the same sample provided the 5 T cell receptor beta chains below, sequenced in a study of beta chain features in type 1 diabetes. Investigators reverse transcribed all isolated RNA, so they sequenced expressed TCRB transcripts. Sequenced by immunoSEQ multiplex PCR; TCRdb stores in-frame clones only, minus some. The sample shows 400,000 to 500,000 clones, approximately 15% of them seen only once. The sample comprised naive CD4+ T cells from blood. These receptors originate from a man younger than 40 in good health.

The V gene is TRBV5-4, the J gene TRBJ2-1; D call uncertain. In germline, CDR1 is SGHNT, CDR2 YYREEE (reference sequence). The V end lost 2 bases, the J end lost 6 bases, and 3 bases lay between the germline ends. The CDR3 has 11 residues. CDR3 nucleotides: TGTGCCAGCAGCTTCGGCAATGAGCAGTTCTTC. Translation: CASSFGNEQFF.

This clone was counted a few times. J is TRBJ1-4 and V is TRBV29-1, with D possibly matching TRBD1 (5 bases). The CDR3 is made up of 12 amino acids. Germline values: CDR1 SQVTM, CDR2 ANQGSEA. Trimming stripped 7 bases from V and 13 bases from J, with 19 bases between. The DNA for the CDR3 is TGCAGCGCCGAAACGGGGGGTAGTCGACTGTTTTTT. It translates to CSAETGGSRLFF.

This clone was seen more than once but under ten times. The gene calls are TRBV4-1 and TRBJ1-2, with no clear D. Trimming pared 0 bases from V and 0 bases from J, leaving 11 bases between. The V gene's germline CDR1 is MGHRA and CDR2 YSYEKL. This CDR3 spans 16 amino acids. The CDR3 here is CASSQDRQSSNYGYTF. The CDR3 DNA sequence: TGCGCCAGCAGCCAAGATAGGCAGTCTTCTAACTATGGCTACACCTTC.

The chain joins TRBV27 to TRBJ2-1; 8 positions agree with TRBD2. Germline V CDR1 and CDR2: MNHEY, SMNVEV (reference sequence). This CDR3 is built from 12 residues. J was trimmed by 9 bases and V by 7 bases; bases with no gene match: 5. The CDR3 is CASKIAGGEQFF. The CDR3, as DNA: TGTGCCAGCAAGATTGCGGGAGGTGAGCAGTTCTTC.

Only a few counts were recorded for this clone. The genes are TRBV9 and TRBJ2-3, with 10 bases lining up with TRBD2. The ends lost 3 bases at V and 2 bases at J; junction bases unmatched: 6. This CDR3 spans 16 amino acids. The germline gives CDR1 SGDLS, CDR2 YYNGEE. CDR3 sequence reads: CASSALAGVSTDTQYF. DNA for the CDR3: TGTGCCAGCAGCGCCCTAGCGGGAGTTTCCACAGATACGCAGTATTTT.